Below, one T cell receptor beta chain is given with its context. This sample is drawn from a study of CD8+ T cells in alopecia areata. Study at large: Treatment comprised oral tofacitinib, 5 to 10 mg twice daily, in treated patients. Tofacitinib exposure lasted 6 to 18 months, followed by 6 months off drug.

Collected material from alopecia areata patients comprised lesional scalp punch biopsies and peripheral blood. Trimming stripped 4 bases from V and 4 bases from J, with 14 bases between. The length of the CDR3 is 14 residues. Germline CDR1 is SQVTM and CDR2 is ANQGSEA. Once RNA had been extracted, it was reverse transcribed into cDNA to act as the sequencing template. The data were produced by immunoSEQ multiplex PCR, yet TCRdb's version contains in-frame clones alone and is incomplete. Counted here are some 240,000 clones, 50% to 70% occurring once; the ten biggest clones make up approximately 0.45%.

The material was CD4+ T cells sorted from blood, obtained at week 0. This chain joins TRBV29-1 and TRBJ2-1; D may match TRBD1 or TRBD2 (6 bases each). The TCR was taken from a human donor with alopecia areata. CDR3 DNA: TGCAGCGTTGTTAGAGGGGGGATTTACAATGAGCAGTTCTTC. Its protein product is CSVVRGGIYNEQFF.